This TCR beta chain was observed in a study of CD8+CD57+ T cells in acquired aplastic anemia. About the study: Quantities of DNA derived from sorted CD4+ and CD8+ cells averaged around 3 ug.

For CDR3 and TCR beta VDJ profiling, genomic DNA was the template used. MiXCR was run by TCRdb on the reads, yielding one entry per CDR3 protein. The data contain about 170,000 distinct CDR3 sequences, around 50% of them singletons. Patients selected for sequencing had displayed CD8+CD57+ cell expansion by flow cytometry. Blood samples were obtained from patients who had received no prior therapy. The germline gives CDR1 WNHNN, CDR2 SYGVQD (reference sequence). The V and J ends lost 2 bases and 4 bases respectively, with 8 bases between them. This CDR3 contains 14 residues. This clonotype was recorded many times.

Sequenced: sorted CD4+, CD8+, or CD8+CD57+ T cells (not recorded which) from PBMCs. The chain is built from TRBV10-1 and TRBJ2-2; D is undetermined. The TCR originated in a human donor with aplastic anemia. The CDR3 loop reads CASSEISLTGELFF. The CDR3 DNA follows: TGCGCCAGCAGTGAGATCTCTCTCACCGGGGAGCTGTTTTTT.